Below, 20 T cell receptor beta chains from the same sample are listed, as sequenced in a study of TIL therapy for anti-PD-1-resistant metastatic lung cancer. The time point denotes: pre-treatment sample, taken before nivolumab and TIL therapy. Tumor tissue came from excised metastases, mostly pleural nodules or supraclavicular lymph nodes. Sequencing used immunoSEQ v3. Sequencing used immunoSEQ multiplex PCR; TCRdb keeps in-frame clones, though not all of them. Here the sample spans 45,000 to 60,000 clones, about two thirds being singletons. The source material was tumor tissue, sampled at baseline. These receptors all come from a person between 30 and 80 years old with non-small cell lung cancer.

The chain has TRBV7-9 and TRBJ1-6; the D is unclear. The CDR3 extends over 13 amino acids. Germline CDR1 is SEHNR and CDR2 is FQNEAQ (reference sequence). The V end was cut by 5 bases, the J end by 10 bases, with 12 bases between. The CDR3 bases are TGTGCCAGCAGCCCTCTGACGGGCTCACCCCTCCACTTT. Its protein product is CASSPLTGSPLHF.

The chain joins TRBV10-1 to TRBJ2-2; a weak D match, TRBD2 (6 bases). Trimming cost V 8 bases and J 4 bases, with 20 bases left between them. The CDR3 extends over 16 amino acids. Germline V gene sequence: CDR1 WNHNN, CDR2 SYGVQD (reference sequence). The CDR3 region has the DNA TGCGCCAGCTCCCTCCGAAGCGGGCGGGGCACCGGGGAGCTGTTTTTT. This sequence encodes CASSLRSGRGTGELFF.

The rearrangement joins TRBV11-2 to TRBJ2-7; either TRBD1 or TRBD2 may fit D (5 bases each). Per the germline V gene, CDR1 is SGHAT and CDR2 is FQNNGV. The CDR3 totals 18 residues. The V gene lost 1 base and the J gene lost 2 bases, with 21 bases spanning the gap. CDR3 sequence (DNA): TGTGCCAGCAGCTTAGGGGCAGGGAGTGAAACCAACACCTACGAGCAGTACTTC. Amino acids: CASSLGAGSETNTYEQYF.

CDR3 DNA: TGCGCCAGCAGTCCGGTCGGGGCCAACGTCCTGACTTTC. Translation: CASSPVGANVLTF. The chain is built from TRBV10-1 and TRBJ2-6; no definite D call. The CDR3 loop spans 13 amino acids. Germline loops: CDR1 WNHNN, CDR2 SYGVQD (reference sequence). Trimming pared 5 bases from V and 4 bases from J, leaving 6 bases between.

This chain connects TRBV14 to TRBJ2-7, with D perhaps TRBD1 or TRBD2 (5 bases each). V gave up 4 bases and J gave up 3 bases, with 13 bases separating them. The CDR3 is made up of 14 amino acids. Germline V gene data show CDR1 as SGHDN and CDR2 as FVKESK. This CDR3 is CASSLPGPLYEQYF. The DNA for the CDR3 is TGTGCCAGCAGCCTGCCGGGACCTCTCTACGAGCAGTACTTC. Complete variable domain (other parts from reference TRBV14 and TRBJ2-7): EAGVTQFPSHSVIEKGQTVTLRCDPISGHDNLYWYRRVMGKEIKFLLHFVKESKQDESGMPNNRFLAERTGGTYSTLKVQPAELEDSGVYFCASSLPGPLYEQYFGPGTRLTVT.

This CDR3 is CASSLGSWGAGYGYTF. CDR3 DNA sequence: TGTGCCAGCAGCTTAGGGTCCTGGGGCGCAGGCTATGGCTACACCTTC. This chain uses TRBV11-2 with TRBJ1-2, with D perhaps TRBD1 (5 bases). CDR1 is SGHAT and CDR2 is FQNNGV in the germline V gene. Between the trimmed V and J ends, which lost 1 base and 4 bases, there was a span of 16 bases. This CDR3 region has 16 residues. Complete variable domain (other parts from reference TRBV11-2 and TRBJ1-2): EAGVAQSPRYKIIEKRQSVAFWCNPISGHATLYWYQQILGQGPKLLIQFQNNGVVDDSQLPKDRFSAERLKGVDSTLKIQPAKLEDSAVYLCASSLGSWGAGYGYTFGSGTRLTVV.

This CDR3 reads CASREGPDEAFF. The CDR3 bases are TGTGCCAGCAGAGAGGGGCCAGATGAAGCTTTCTTT. J is TRBJ1-1 and V is TRBV28; the D gene is possibly TRBD1 (5 bases). From germline, CDR1 is MDHEN and CDR2 SYDVKM. The CDR3 totals 12 residues. The ends were cut back, 6 bases at V and 7 bases at J, with 12 bases in the middle.

The chain uses TRBV6-6 and TRBJ2-3; D not resolved. The CDR3 loop spans 13 amino acids. Germline V CDR1 and CDR2: MNHNY, SVGAGI (reference sequence). The V end was cut by 10 bases, the J end by 1 base, with 12 bases between. CDR3 in DNA: TGTGCCATTACGCCGGGCGGCACAGATACGCAGTATTTT. Translated: CAITPGGTDTQYF.

This chain connects TRBV28 to TRBJ2-1; 12 nucleotides match TRBD2. The V and J ends lost 7 bases and 2 bases, in that order; junction bases with no gene match: 6. The length of the CDR3 is 16 residues. The germline V gene has CDR1 MDHEN and CDR2 SYDVKM. CDR3 amino acids: CASTTASGGAYNEQFF. The CDR3 DNA reads as TGTGCCAGCACCACTGCTAGCGGGGGGGCCTACAATGAGCAGTTCTTC.

The CDR3 protein is CASSLVQAYNEQFF. The CDR3 nucleotides read TGTGCCAGCAGCTTAGTCCAGGCTTACAATGAGCAGTTCTTC. The chain carries TRBV11-2 and TRBJ2-1; no definite D call. Germline V gene sequence: CDR1 SGHAT, CDR2 FQNNGV. This CDR3 contains 14 residues. Trimming left V 1 base short and J 4 bases short, with 8 bases between.

The chain uses TRBV11-2 and TRBJ1-1; D gene unclear. The germline V gene has CDR1 SGHAT and CDR2 FQNNGV. The germline V and J ends were trimmed by 1 base and 7 bases, with 10 bases remaining between them. The CDR3 has 13 amino acids. CDR3 bases: TGTGCCAGCAGCTTAGGCTTGGGATATGAAGCTTTCTTT. Amino acids: CASSLGLGYEAFF.

The chain has TRBV7-2 and TRBJ2-7, with D perhaps TRBD2 (6 bases). The CDR3 contains 13 residues. Trimming took 4 bases from V and 0 from J, leaving 7 bases between them. CDR1 is SGHTA and CDR2 is FQGNSA in the germline V gene. In DNA, the CDR3 is TGTGCCAGCAGCTGGGACTTCTCCTACGAGCAGTACTTC. Translation: CASSWDFSYEQYF.

This rearrangement joins TRBV28 to TRBJ2-5, with D hard to call. Germline V CDR1 and CDR2: MDHEN, SYDVKM. The length of the CDR3 is 11 residues. V shed 7 bases and J shed 5 bases, with 8 bases lying between them. The CDR3 DNA is TGTGCCAGCAAGGGCGGCGAGACCCAGTACTTC. This encodes CASKGGETQYF.

This chain joins TRBV4-1 and TRBJ2-2; D is undetermined. V was cut by 0 bases and J by 9 bases, with 14 bases left in between. Germline V gene lookup returns CDR1 MGHRA and CDR2 YSYEKL. The CDR3 covers 15 residues. The CDR3 nucleotides read TGCGCCAGCAGCCAAGAAGGCGCAGGTTTCCGGGAGCTGTTTTTT. Protein sequence: CASSQEGAGFRELFF.

V is TRBV19 and J is TRBJ1-1; TRBD1 matches 7 bases. Trimming at V came to 6 bases and at J to 4 bases, leaving 17 bases not matched to a gene. The germline V gene encodes CDR1 LNHDA and CDR2 SQIVND (reference sequence). CDR3 length equals 17 residues. The CDR3 spells CASRLGQKFIVGTEAFF. DNA of the CDR3: TGTGCCAGTAGGCTGGGACAGAAATTTATTGTTGGCACTGAAGCTTTCTTT.

The rearrangement joins TRBV4-3 to TRBJ2-1; 9 nucleotides line up with TRBD2. CDR1 is LGHNA, CDR2 YSLEER, per germline. The J segment lost 1 base and the V segment lost 0 bases, leaving 7 bases of the junction unmatched. This CDR3 has 18 residues. CDR3 DNA sequence: TGCGCCAGCAGCCAAGAACCCCTAGCGGGACGTTCCTACAATGAGCAGTTCTTC. It yields the protein CASSQEPLAGRSYNEQFF.

The chain couples TRBV11-3 to TRBJ2-2, with TRBD2 matching over 7 bases. The V gene end was trimmed by 3 bases and the J gene end by 4 bases; junction bases not matched to a gene: 5. CDR3 length: 15 amino acids. CDR1 is SGHNT and CDR2 is YENEEA in the germline V gene. The CDR3 sequence: CASSLGGPATGELFF. The CDR3 nucleotides read TGTGCCAGCAGCTTGGGAGGGCCAGCCACCGGGGAGCTGTTTTTT.

A few counts support this clone. The gene calls are TRBV9 and TRBJ2-3; TRBD2 might be the D (5 bases). This CDR3 spans 14 amino acids. Per germline, CDR1 SGDLS and CDR2 YYNGEE. Trimming removed 2 bases from V and 6 bases from J, with 13 bases in between. DNA of the CDR3: TGTGCCAGCAGCGTCCTATACGAGGGCGATACGCAGTATTTT. It specifies CASSVLYEGDTQYF.

The V call is TRBV27, the J call TRBJ1-5; tentative D call: TRBD1 (5 bases). The CDR3 has 14 residues. V lost 2 bases to trimming and J lost 2 bases, with 7 bases between them. The germline gives CDR1 MNHEY, CDR2 SMNVEV (reference sequence). This CDR3 reads CASSLGRGNQPQHF. DNA of the CDR3: TGTGCCAGCAGTTTAGGCAGGGGCAATCAGCCCCAGCATTTT.

The chain is built from TRBV15 and TRBJ2-1; TRBD2 matches 7 bases. This CDR3 spans 15 amino acids. CDR1 is LNHNV, CDR2 YYDKDF, per germline (reference sequence). The V and J ends lost 3 bases and 0 bases, in that order; junction bases with no gene match: 2. The DNA for the CDR3 is TGTGCCACCAGCAGGGGCGGGAGCTCCTACAATGAGCAGTTCTTC. It yields the protein CATSRGGSSYNEQFF.